Presented here are 19 T cell receptor beta chains from one specimen sequenced in a study of response to subunit inactivated influenza vaccine. TCRdb re-called the RT-PCR reads with MiXCR, one entry per CDR3 protein. The repertoire holds 650,000 to 800,000 distinct CDR3 sequences, with approximately 15% as singletons. The source material was PBMCs from blood, sampled roughly 2 weeks before vaccination. Receptor source: a man in his fifties who received an inactivated influenza vaccine.

The sample holds many counts of this clonotype. The gene calls are TRBV28 and TRBJ2-2; D might be TRBD1 (6 bases). The CDR3 has 13 amino acids. V gave up 8 bases and J gave up 6 bases, with 13 bases separating them. CDR1 MDHEN and CDR2 SYDVKM come from the germline V gene. The CDR3 DNA reads as TGTGCCAGCTATGGACCAGGGGCCGGGGAGCTGTTTTTT. Amino acid sequence: CASYGPGAGELFF.

CDR3 nucleotides: TGTGCCAGCAGCCGGGACAGGGTTGGTGAGCAGTTCTTC. Its protein is CASSRDRVGEQFF. V gene TRBV11-3 combines with J gene TRBJ2-1; TRBD1 matches at 9 bases. Germline loops: CDR1 SGHNT, CDR2 YENEEA. Unmatched junction bases numbered 5, after V lost 5 bases and J lost 9 bases. This CDR3 has 13 residues.

The V gene is TRBV4-2, the J gene TRBJ2-5, with no clear D. V was cut by 10 bases and J by 0 bases, with 27 bases left in between. This CDR3 has 18 residues. CDR1 is LGHNA and CDR2 is YNFKEQ in the germline V gene. The CDR3 loop reads CAMSLGLLGPRYQETQYF. The CDR3 nucleotides are TGTGCCATGAGCCTCGGGCTCCTCGGGCCCAGGTACCAAGAGACCCAGTACTTC.

This clonotype appeared many times. The V and J genes are TRBV12-3 or TRBV12-4 and TRBJ2-2; the D gene is possibly TRBD1 (5 bases). V lost 7 bases, J lost 0 bases, and 9 bases lay in between. This CDR3 region has 14 residues. The CDR3 loop reads CASTPTANTGELFF. CDR3 nucleotide sequence: TGTGCCAGCACCCCGACAGCGAACACCGGGGAGCTGTTTTTT.

This chain links TRBV11-1 with TRBJ2-1; 8 bases fit TRBD2. V trimming: 2 bases; J trimming: 7 bases; junction bases outside the gene matches: 13. The CDR3 consists of 17 residues. Germline V gene data show CDR1 as SGHAT and CDR2 as FQDESV (reference sequence). The CDR3 sequence: CASSLPGGALPTNEQFF. CDR3 coding DNA: TGTGCCAGCAGCTTACCCGGGGGGGCCCTCCCTACAAATGAGCAGTTCTTC.

The V call is TRBV11-2, the J call TRBJ2-1; a possible D gene is TRBD2 (6 bases). CDR3 length: 14 amino acids. The ends were cut back, 8 bases at V and 8 bases at J, with 19 bases in the middle. Germline lookup yields CDR1 SGHAT and CDR2 FQNNGV. CDR3 loop: CASLNWRGTDEQFF. The DNA for the CDR3 is TGTGCCAGCTTGAACTGGCGGGGAACCGATGAGCAGTTCTTC.

The chain carries TRBV11-2 and TRBJ2-1; 10 bases fit TRBD2. Germline V gene lookup returns CDR1 SGHAT and CDR2 FQNNGV. V shed 0 bases and J 3 bases; nucleotides not matched to a gene: 5. The CDR3 has 17 amino acids. This CDR3 is CASSLDASGGIYNEQFF. The CDR3 region has the DNA TGTGCCAGCAGCTTAGATGCTAGCGGGGGAATCTACAATGAGCAGTTCTTC.

V usage is TRBV5-1 and J usage is TRBJ2-7, with D perhaps given as TRBD1 or TRBD2 (5 bases each). Between the trimmed V and J ends, which lost 4 bases and 6 bases, there was a span of 17 bases. Per germline, CDR1 SGHRS and CDR2 YFSETQ. The CDR3 loop spans 14 amino acids. In DNA, the CDR3 is TGCGCCAGCAGCCCCGCCGGGCCGAGGGGCGAGCAGTACTTC. It codes for CASSPAGPRGEQYF.

The J gene is TRBJ2-5, the V gene TRBV20-1; tentative D call: TRBD1 (6 bases). This CDR3 comprises 15 residues. V was cut by 2 bases and J by 1 base, with 14 bases left in between. Germline loops: CDR1 DFQATT, CDR2 SNEGSKA (reference sequence). The CDR3 DNA reads TGCAGTGCTAGAACCAACAGGGTATTCCAAGAGACCCAGTACTTC. It yields the protein CSARTNRVFQETQYF.

This clonotype turned up a few times. This chain connects TRBV27 to TRBJ2-1; D is possibly TRBD1 or TRBD2 (5 bases each). This CDR3 comprises 16 residues. The V end lost 5 bases, the J end lost 2 bases, and 16 bases lay between the germline ends. Germline V CDR1 and CDR2: MNHEY, SMNVEV (reference sequence). CDR3 amino acids: CASSTGTVEAYNEQFF. CDR3 DNA sequence: TGTGCCAGCAGTACCGGGACGGTTGAGGCCTACAATGAGCAGTTCTTC.

This clonotype came up a few times. This sequence joins TRBV9 and TRBJ2-2, with TRBD2 matching 9 bases. The V gene's germline CDR1 is SGDLS and CDR2 YYNGEE. The CDR3 runs 17 residues. Trimming removed 4 bases from V and 2 bases from J; junction bases left unmatched: 9. DNA of the CDR3: TGTGCCAGCAGCATACCGGGACTAGCAGGAAACACCGGGGAGCTGTTTTTT. It translates to CASSIPGLAGNTGELFF.

This clonotype was observed at least ten times. V gene TRBV11-2 combines with J gene TRBJ2-7; 10 nucleotides match TRBD2. Germline-derived CDR1 and CDR2 are SGHAT and FQNNGV. The CDR3 has 15 residues. V shed 0 bases, J shed 7 bases, and the junction held 6 bases outside the gene matches. The CDR3 DNA is TGTGCCAGCAGCTTAGATCCAGCGGGGGGGCGAGAGCAGTACTTC. This gives the protein CASSLDPAGGREQYF.

The V call is TRBV24-1, the J call TRBJ2-5; no reliable D call. This CDR3 is 14 amino acids long. V shed 1 base and J shed 2 bases, with 7 bases lying between them. Germline assignment: CDR1 KGHDR and CDR2 SFDVKD. The CDR3 sequence: CATSDFGHQETQYF. The CDR3 coding sequence is TGTGCCACCAGTGATTTTGGGCATCAAGAGACCCAGTACTTC.

There are many counts of this clonotype. The rearrangement uses TRBV20-1 and TRBJ2-7; D is perhaps TRBD1 or TRBD2 (5 bases each). CDR1 DFQATT and CDR2 SNEGSKA come from the germline V gene (reference sequence). V was cut by 6 bases and J by 4 bases, with 16 bases left in between. The CDR3 loop spans 13 amino acids. CDR3 DNA sequence: TGCAGTGCCAATTCCGGGACGAATTACGAGCAGTACTTC. It translates to CSANSGTNYEQYF.

Only a few counts were recorded for this clonotype. This sequence joins TRBV7-2 and TRBJ2-5, with unresolved D. This CDR3 contains 14 residues. V lost 2 bases to trimming and J lost 2 bases, with 9 bases between them. Looked up from germline, CDR1 is SGHTA and CDR2 is FQGNSA. This CDR3 is CASSLRAPQETQYF. The CDR3 DNA reads as TGTGCCAGCAGCTTAAGAGCGCCACAAGAGACCCAGTACTTC. Full variable domain (rest looked up from reference TRBV7-2 and TRBJ2-5): GAGVSQSPSNKVTEKGKDVELRCDPISGHTALYWYRQSLGQGLEFLIYFQGNSAPDKSGLPSDRFSAERTGGSVSTLTIQRTQQEDSAVYLCASSLRAPQETQYFGPGTRLLVL.

The genes are TRBV7-9 and TRBJ2-7; 13 bases agree with TRBD2. CDR1 and CDR2 from the germline V gene are SEHNR and FQNEAQ (reference sequence). Trimming took 4 bases from V and 4 from J; bases not matched to a gene: 7. The CDR3 is made up of 16 amino acids. For the CDR3, the DNA is TGTGCCAGCAGCTCGAGGACTAGCGGGAGCCTTTACGAGCAGTACTTC. Protein: CASSSRTSGSLYEQYF. Full variable domain (remainder filled in from reference TRBV7-9 and TRBJ2-7): DTGVSQNPRHKITKRGQNVTFRCDPISEHNRLYWYRQTLGQGPEFLTYFQNEAQLEKSRLLSDRFSAERPKGSFSTLEIQRTEQGDSAMYLCASSSRTSGSLYEQYFGPGTRLTVT.

The V gene is TRBV7-2, the J gene TRBJ2-5; 13 bases are shared with TRBD2. Looked up from germline, CDR1 is SGHTA and CDR2 is FQGNSA. V was pared by 5 bases and J by 5 bases, with 8 bases of the junction left unmatched. The CDR3 runs 16 residues. The CDR3 bases are TGTGCCAGCAGCGCAGAACTAGCGGGGGGGAGGGAGACCCAGTACTTC. Its protein product is CASSAELAGGRETQYF. Full variable domain (remainder filled in from reference TRBV7-2 and TRBJ2-5): GAGVSQSPSNKVTEKGKDVELRCDPISGHTALYWYRQSLGQGLEFLIYFQGNSAPDKSGLPSDRFSAERTGGSVSTLTIQRTQQEDSAVYLCASSAELAGGRETQYFGPGTRLLVL.

This clonotype has at least ten counts. The chain carries TRBV29-1 and TRBJ2-7, with 11 positions matching TRBD1. V lost 5 bases and J lost 6; bases outside the gene matches: 3. This CDR3 comprises 12 residues. Germline V lookup: CDR1 SQVTM, CDR2 ANQGSEA. The CDR3 sequence: CSVSDRGPEQYF. The CDR3 DNA reads TGCAGCGTTTCGGACAGGGGGCCCGAGCAGTACTTC.

This clonotype showed up many times. CDR3 sequence (DNA): TGTGCCAGCAGCTACCAACCCCCTCCCGGGGAGCTGTTTTTT. Amino acid sequence: CASSYQPPPGELFF. The V call is TRBV28, the J call TRBJ2-2; D gene uncertain. V was shortened by 6 bases and J by 6 bases, with 14 bases between the two germline ends. Germline CDR1 and CDR2: MDHEN and SYDVKM. This CDR3 is built from 14 residues.